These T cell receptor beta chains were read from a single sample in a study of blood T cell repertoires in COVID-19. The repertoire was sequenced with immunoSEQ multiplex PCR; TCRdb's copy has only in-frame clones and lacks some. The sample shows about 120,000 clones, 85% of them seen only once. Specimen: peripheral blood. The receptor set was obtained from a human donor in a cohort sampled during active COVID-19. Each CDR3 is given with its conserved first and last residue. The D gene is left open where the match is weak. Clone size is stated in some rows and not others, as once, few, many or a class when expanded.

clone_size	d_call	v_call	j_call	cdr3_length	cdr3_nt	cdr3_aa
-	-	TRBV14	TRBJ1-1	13	TGTGCCAGCAGCCAAGATCGAGGATCGGAAGCTTTCTTT	CASSQDRGSEAFF
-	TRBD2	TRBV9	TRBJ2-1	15	TGTGCCAGCAGCCCCAATAGCGGGGGGTACGGTGAGCAGTTCTTC	CASSPNSGGYGEQFF
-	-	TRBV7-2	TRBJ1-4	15	TGTGCCAGCAGCTATATCCGGGAAGAGAATGAAAAACTGTTTTTT	CASSYIREENEKLFF
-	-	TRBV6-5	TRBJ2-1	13	TGTGCCAGCAAAGTAAGCCTTGAGTATGAGCAGTTCTTC	CASKVSLEYEQFF
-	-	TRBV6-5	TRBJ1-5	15	TGTGCCAGCAGCCGGGGGGAAGGGGTTGGTCAGCCCCAGCATTTT	CASSRGEGVGQPQHF
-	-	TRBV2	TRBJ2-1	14	TGTGCCAGCACTTGGGACTTTGGCGACTCCGGTGCGTTCTTC	CASTWDFGDSGAFF
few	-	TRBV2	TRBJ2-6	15	TGTGCCAGCAGGGCAGGGCGCTCTGGGGCCAACGTCCTGACTTTC	CASRAGRSGANVLTF
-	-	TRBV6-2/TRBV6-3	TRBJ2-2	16	TGTGCCAGCAGTTTCCTCGCGGGGGCTAACACCGGGGAGCTGTTTTTT	CASSFLAGANTGELFF
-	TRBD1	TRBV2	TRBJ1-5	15	TGTGCCAGCAGCCGACAGGGGAATAGCAATCAGCCCCAGCATTTT	CASSRQGNSNQPQHF
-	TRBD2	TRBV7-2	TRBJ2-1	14	TGTGCCAGCAGTTTTAGCGGGGGGGCCGGTGAGCAGTTCTTC	CASSFSGGAGEQFF
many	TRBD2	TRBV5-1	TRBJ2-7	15	TGCGCCAGCAGTTTGGGGGGAGGGTCCGCCTACGAGCAGTACTTC	CASSLGGGSAYEQYF
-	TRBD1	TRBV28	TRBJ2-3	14	TGTGCCAGCAGCCCTAGGACAGGCCTAGATACGCAGTATTTT	CASSPRTGLDTQYF
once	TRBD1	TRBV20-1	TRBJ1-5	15	TGCAGTGCTAGTGGTGGACAGGGTTCACTTCAGCCCCAGCATTTT	CSASGGQGSLQPQHF
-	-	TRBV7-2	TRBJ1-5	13	TGTGCCAGCAGCTTGTCAGGGAGGCAGCCCCAGCATTTT	CASSLSGRQPQHF
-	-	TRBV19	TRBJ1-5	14	TGTGCCAGTAGTTATCAGGGGTATAATCAGCCCCAGCATTTT	CASSYQGYNQPQHF
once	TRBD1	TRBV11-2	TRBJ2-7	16	TGTGCCAGCAGCTCCGGGGACAGGGGCGCTCCCTACGAGCAGTACTTC	CASSSGDRGAPYEQYF
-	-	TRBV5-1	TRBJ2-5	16	TGCGCCAGCAGCTTGGATCCCCCCGAGGGTGGAGGGACCCAGTACTTC	CASSLDPPEGGGTQYF
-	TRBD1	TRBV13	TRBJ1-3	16	TGTGCCAGCAGTAAACCGGGACAGATCTCTGGAAACACCATATATTTT	CASSKPGQISGNTIYF
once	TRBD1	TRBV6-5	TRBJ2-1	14	TGTGCCAGCAGTTCTGGGGACAGCTGGTATGAGCAGTTCTTC	CASSSGDSWYEQFF
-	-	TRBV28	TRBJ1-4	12	TGTGCCAGCACCACTACTAATGAAAAACTGTTTTTT	CASTTTNEKLFF
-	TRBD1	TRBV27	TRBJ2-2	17	TGTGCCAGCAGTTCGGGGATCGGGACAGGGAAGACCGGGGAGCTGTTTTTT	CASSSGIGTGKTGELFF
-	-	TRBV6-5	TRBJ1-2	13	TGTGCCAGCAGTTACAAGGGGTACTATGGCTACACCTTC	CASSYKGYYGYTF
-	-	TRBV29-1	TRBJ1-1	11	TGCAGCGCCACACATAACACTGAAGCTTTCTTT	CSATHNTEAFF
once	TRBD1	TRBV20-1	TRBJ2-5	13	TGCAGTGCTAGTACAGGGGTCGGAAAGACCCAGTACTTC	CSASTGVGKTQYF
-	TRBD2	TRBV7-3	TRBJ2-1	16	TGTGCCAGCAGCTTAAACGGGGGGAGCTCCTACAATGAGCAGTTCTTC	CASSLNGGSSYNEQFF
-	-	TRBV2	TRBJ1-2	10	TGTGCCAGCAGTGAAAGCGGCTACACCTTC	CASSESGYTF
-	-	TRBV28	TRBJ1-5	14	TGTGCCAGCAGTCTGACACGGCGGGGGCAGCCCCAGCATTTT	CASSLTRRGQPQHF
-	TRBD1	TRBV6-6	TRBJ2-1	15	TGTGCCAGCAGTACCGGGACAGGGAAAGGCAATGAGCAGTTCTTC	CASSTGTGKGNEQFF
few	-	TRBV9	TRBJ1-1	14	TGTGCCAGCAGCGCGGGGCGGGGGAGCACTGAAGCTTTCTTT	CASSAGRGSTEAFF
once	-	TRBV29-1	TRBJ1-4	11	TGCAGCGTTGGAGGCTGGGGGGAACTGTTTTTT	CSVGGWGELFF
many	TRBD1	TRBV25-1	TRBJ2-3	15	TGTGCCAGCAGTGAATATAGGGACAGGGGGGATACGCAGTATTTT	CASSEYRDRGDTQYF
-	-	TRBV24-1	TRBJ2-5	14	TGTGCCACCAGTGGTCCGGATAGCACAGAGACCCAGTACTTC	CATSGPDSTETQYF
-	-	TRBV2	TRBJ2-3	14	TGTGCCAGCAGTGTTCGGGAGCGCACAGATACGCAGTATTTT	CASSVRERTDTQYF
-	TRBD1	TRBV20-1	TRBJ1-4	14	TGCAGTGCTAGTCAACAGGGGGCCTGGGAAAAACTGTTTTTT	CSASQQGAWEKLFF
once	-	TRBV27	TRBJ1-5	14	TGTGCCAGCAGTCGGGGGGGGTACAATCAGCCCCAGCATTTT	CASSRGGYNQPQHF
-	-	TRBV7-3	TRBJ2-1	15	TGTGCCAGCAGCTTACTGGCAGGGGCGCTGGATGAGCAGTTCTTC	CASSLLAGALDEQFF
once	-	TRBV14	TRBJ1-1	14	TGTGCCAGCAGCAGATGGGACACAGGGACTGAAGCTTTCTTT	CASSRWDTGTEAFF
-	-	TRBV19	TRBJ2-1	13	TGTGCCAGTCAGGGGGGCTATTACAATGAGCAGTTCTTC	CASQGGYYNEQFF
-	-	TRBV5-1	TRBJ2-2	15	TGCGCCAGCAGCTTCGGGACAATGAACACCGGGGAGCTGTTTTTT	CASSFGTMNTGELFF
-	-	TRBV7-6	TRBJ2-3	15	TGTGCCAGCAGCCCAAGGACTCATTACACAGATACGCAGTATTTT	CASSPRTHYTDTQYF
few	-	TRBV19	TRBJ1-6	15	TGTGCCAGTCGTAACAGAGCATCCGATAATTCACCCCTCCACTTT	CASRNRASDNSPLHF
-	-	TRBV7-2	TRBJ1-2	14	TGTGCCAGCAGCCTTGACCTTACTATCTATGGCTACACCTTC	CASSLDLTIYGYTF
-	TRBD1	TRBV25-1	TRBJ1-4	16	TGTGCCAGCAGTTACTCCGGGACAGGGCTTAATGAAAAACTGTTTTTT	CASSYSGTGLNEKLFF
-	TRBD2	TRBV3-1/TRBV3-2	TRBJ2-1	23	TGTGCCAGCAGCCCGGATTGGGGAGGGCCCGGGACTAGCGGGGGGGGATCCTACAATGAGCAGTTCTTC	CASSPDWGGPGTSGGGSYNEQFF
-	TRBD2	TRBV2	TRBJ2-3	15	TGTGCCAGCATGGAGCGGGGGGGGACGTCAAATACGCAGTATTTT	CASMERGGTSNTQYF
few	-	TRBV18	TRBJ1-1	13	TGTGCCAGCTCGGACATACGGAACACTGAAGCTTTCTTT	CASSDIRNTEAFF
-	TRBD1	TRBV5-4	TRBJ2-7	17	TGTGCCAGCAGCTTGGGTCGCGTGGGGACAGGGGCGCACGAGCAGTACTTC	CASSLGRVGTGAHEQYF
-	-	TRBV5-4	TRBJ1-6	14	TGTGCCAGCAGCCCTGACACCGTTAATTCACCCCTCCACTTT	CASSPDTVNSPLHF
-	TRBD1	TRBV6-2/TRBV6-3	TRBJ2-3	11	TGTGCCAGCAGTAATGGACAGGGCGGAGATTTT	CASSNGQGGDF
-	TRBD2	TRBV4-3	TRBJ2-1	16	TGCGCCAGCAGCCAAGATGGAGCGGGGGCCTACAATGAGCAGTTCTTC	CASSQDGAGAYNEQFF
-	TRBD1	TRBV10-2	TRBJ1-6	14	TGCGCCAGCAGGAACAGGGGGGATGGTTCACCCCTCCACTTT	CASRNRGDGSPLHF
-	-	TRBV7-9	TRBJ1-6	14	TGTGCCAGCAGCTTCAACAGCAATAATTCACCCCTCCACTTT	CASSFNSNNSPLHF
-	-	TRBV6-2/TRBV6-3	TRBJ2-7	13	TGTGCCAGCAGTTACTCTCCGTCCTACGAGCAGTACTTC	CASSYSPSYEQYF
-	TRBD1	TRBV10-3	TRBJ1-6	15	TGTGCCATCACCAACCCGGACAGGCCGGGTTCACCCCTCCACTTT	CAITNPDRPGSPLHF